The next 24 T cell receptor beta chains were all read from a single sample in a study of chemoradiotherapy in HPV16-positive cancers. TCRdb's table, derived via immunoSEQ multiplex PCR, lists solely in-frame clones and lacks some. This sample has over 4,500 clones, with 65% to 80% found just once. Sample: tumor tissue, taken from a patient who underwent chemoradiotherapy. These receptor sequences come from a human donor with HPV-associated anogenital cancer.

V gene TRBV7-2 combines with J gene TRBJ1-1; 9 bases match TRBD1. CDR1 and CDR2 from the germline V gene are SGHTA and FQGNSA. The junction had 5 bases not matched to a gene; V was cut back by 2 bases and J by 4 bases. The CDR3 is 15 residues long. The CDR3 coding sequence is TGTGCCAGCAGCTTATTGCGGACAGGGGCCACTGAAGCTTTCTTT. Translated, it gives CASSLLRTGATEAFF.

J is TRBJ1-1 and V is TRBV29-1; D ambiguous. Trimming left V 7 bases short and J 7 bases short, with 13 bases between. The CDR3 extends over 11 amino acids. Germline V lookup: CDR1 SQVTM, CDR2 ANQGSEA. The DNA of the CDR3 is TGCAGCGCGGGAGCCCATAGTGAAGCTTTCTTT. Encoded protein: CSAGAHSEAFF.

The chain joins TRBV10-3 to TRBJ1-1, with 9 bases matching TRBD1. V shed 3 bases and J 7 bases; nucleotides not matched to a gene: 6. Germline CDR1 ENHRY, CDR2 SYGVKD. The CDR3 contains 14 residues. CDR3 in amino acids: CAISDPGTGFEAFF. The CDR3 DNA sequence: TGTGCCATCAGTGACCCCGGGACAGGGTTTGAAGCTTTCTTT.

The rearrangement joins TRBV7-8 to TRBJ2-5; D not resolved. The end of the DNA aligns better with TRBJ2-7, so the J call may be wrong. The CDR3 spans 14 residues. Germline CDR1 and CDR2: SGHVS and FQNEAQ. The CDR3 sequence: CASSWGLLSYEQYF. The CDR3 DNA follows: TGTGCCAGCAGCTGGGGTTTGCTCTCCTACGAGCAGTACTTC.

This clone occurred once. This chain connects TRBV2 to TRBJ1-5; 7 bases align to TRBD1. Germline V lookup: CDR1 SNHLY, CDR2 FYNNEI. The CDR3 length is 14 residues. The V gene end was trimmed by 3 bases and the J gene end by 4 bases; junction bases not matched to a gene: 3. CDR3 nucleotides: TGTGCCAGCAGTGAGCCAGGGGGAAATCAGCCCCAGCATTTT. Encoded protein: CASSEPGGNQPQHF.

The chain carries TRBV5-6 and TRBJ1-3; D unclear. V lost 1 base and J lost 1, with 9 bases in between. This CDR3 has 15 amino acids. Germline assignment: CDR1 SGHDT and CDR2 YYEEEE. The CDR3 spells CASSLNGRSGNTIYF. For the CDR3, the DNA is TGTGCCAGCAGCTTGAATGGCCGTTCTGGAAACACCATATATTTT.

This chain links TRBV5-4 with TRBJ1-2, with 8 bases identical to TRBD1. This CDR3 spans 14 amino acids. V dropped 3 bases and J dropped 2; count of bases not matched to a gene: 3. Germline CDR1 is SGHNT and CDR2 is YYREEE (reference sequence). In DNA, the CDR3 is TGTGCCAGCAGCTGGACAGGGAGGAACTATGGCTACACCTTC. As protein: CASSWTGRNYGYTF.

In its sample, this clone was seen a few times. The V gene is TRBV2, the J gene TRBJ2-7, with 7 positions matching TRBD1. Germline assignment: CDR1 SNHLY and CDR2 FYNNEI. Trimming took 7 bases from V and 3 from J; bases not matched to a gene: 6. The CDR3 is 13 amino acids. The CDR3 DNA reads TGTGCCAGCACCGAAGGGGGCGTCTACGAGCAGTACTTC. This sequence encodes CASTEGGVYEQYF.

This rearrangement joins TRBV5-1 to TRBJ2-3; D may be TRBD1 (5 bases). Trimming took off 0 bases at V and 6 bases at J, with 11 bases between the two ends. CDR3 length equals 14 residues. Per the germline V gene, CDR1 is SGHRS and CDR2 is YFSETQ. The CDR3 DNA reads TGCGCCAGCAGCTTGGGGTCAGGGTTGGATACGCAGTATTTT. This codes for CASSLGSGLDTQYF.

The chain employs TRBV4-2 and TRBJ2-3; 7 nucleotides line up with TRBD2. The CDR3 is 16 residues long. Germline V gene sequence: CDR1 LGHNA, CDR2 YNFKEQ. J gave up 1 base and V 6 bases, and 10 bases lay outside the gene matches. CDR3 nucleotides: TGTGCCAGCAGTGGGCCGGGCGCGGGGGGCACAGATACGCAGTATTTT. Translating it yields CASSGPGAGGTDTQYF.

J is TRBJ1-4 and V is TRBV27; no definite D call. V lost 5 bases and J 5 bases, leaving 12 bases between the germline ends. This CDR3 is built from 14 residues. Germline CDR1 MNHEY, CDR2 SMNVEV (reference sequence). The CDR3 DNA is TGTGCCAGCAGTCCCCTCCAATTCAATGAAAAACTGTTTTTT. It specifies CASSPLQFNEKLFF.

CDR3 loop: CASSGRWGTKNIQYF. As DNA, the CDR3 is TGTGCCAGCAGCGGTCGTTGGGGGACCAAAAACATTCAGTACTTC. The rearrangement links TRBV5-6 to TRBJ2-4; either TRBD1 or TRBD2 may supply D (5 bases each). V shed 4 bases and J shed 2 bases, with 13 bases lying between them. In germline, CDR1 is SGHDT, CDR2 YYEEEE. CDR3 length: 15 residues. The full variable domain, completed using reference TRBV5-6 and TRBJ2-4, is DAGVTQSPTHLIKTRGQQVTLRCSPKSGHDTVSWYQQALGQGPQFIFQYYEEEERQRGNFPDRFSGHQFPNYSSELNVNALLLGDSALYLCASSGRWGTKNIQYFGAGTRLSVL.

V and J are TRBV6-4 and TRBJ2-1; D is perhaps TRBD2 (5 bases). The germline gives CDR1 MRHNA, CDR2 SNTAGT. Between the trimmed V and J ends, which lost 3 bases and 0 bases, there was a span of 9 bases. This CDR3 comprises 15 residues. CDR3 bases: TGTGCCAGCAGTGAGTCGGGGTTCTCCTACAATGAGCAGTTCTTC. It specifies CASSESGFSYNEQFF.

CDR3 in amino acids: CASSHWTSAFTGELFF. The CDR3 DNA sequence: TGTGCCAGCAGCCACTGGACTAGCGCCTTCACCGGGGAGCTGTTTTTT. The chain is built from TRBV11-2 and TRBJ2-2; 9 bases align to TRBD2. Unmatched junction bases numbered 8, after V lost 5 bases and J lost 4 bases. This CDR3 comprises 16 residues. Germline CDR1 reads SGHAT; CDR2 reads FQNNGV.

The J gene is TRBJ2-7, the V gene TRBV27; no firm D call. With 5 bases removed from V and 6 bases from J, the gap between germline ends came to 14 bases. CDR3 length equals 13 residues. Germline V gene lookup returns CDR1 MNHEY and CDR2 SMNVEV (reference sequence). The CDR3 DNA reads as TGTGCCAGCAGTGAAGGCTCCTGGCGCGAGCAGTACTTC. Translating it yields CASSEGSWREQYF.

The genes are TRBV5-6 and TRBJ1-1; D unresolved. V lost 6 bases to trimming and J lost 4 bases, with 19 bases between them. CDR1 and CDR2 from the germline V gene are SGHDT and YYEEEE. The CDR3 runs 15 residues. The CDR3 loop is CASNRVGIWSTEAFF. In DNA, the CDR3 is TGTGCCAGCAACCGCGTGGGGATTTGGAGCACTGAAGCTTTCTTT.

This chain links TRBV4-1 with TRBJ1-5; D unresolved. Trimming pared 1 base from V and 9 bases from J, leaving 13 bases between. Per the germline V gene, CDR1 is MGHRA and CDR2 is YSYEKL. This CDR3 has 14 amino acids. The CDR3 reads CASSQGTPTAPQHF. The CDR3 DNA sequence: TGCGCCAGCAGCCAAGGGACGCCAACGGCGCCCCAGCATTTT.

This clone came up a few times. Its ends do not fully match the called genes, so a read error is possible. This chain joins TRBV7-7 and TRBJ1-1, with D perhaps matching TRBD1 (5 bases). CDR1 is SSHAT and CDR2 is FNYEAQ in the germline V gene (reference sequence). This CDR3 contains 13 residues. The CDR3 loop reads CASSLDKNTEAFF. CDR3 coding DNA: TGTGCTAGCAGCTTGGACAAGAACACTGAAGCTTTCTTT. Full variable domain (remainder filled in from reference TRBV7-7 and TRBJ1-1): GAGVSQSPRYKVTKRGQDVTLRCDPISSHATLYWYQQALGQGPEFLTYFNYEAQPDKSGLPSDRFSAERPEGSISTLTIQRTEQRDSAMYRCASSLDKNTEAFFGQGTRLTVV.

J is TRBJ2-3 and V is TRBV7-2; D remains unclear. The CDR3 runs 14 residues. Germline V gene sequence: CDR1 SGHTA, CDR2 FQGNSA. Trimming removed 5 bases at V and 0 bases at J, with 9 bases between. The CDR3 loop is CASSPLSSTDTQYF. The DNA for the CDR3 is TGTGCCAGCAGCCCCCTTAGTAGCACAGATACGCAGTATTTT. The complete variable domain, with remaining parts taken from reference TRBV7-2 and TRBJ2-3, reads GAGVSQSPSNKVTEKGKDVELRCDPISGHTALYWYRQSLGQGLEFLIYFQGNSAPDKSGLPSDRFSAERTGGSVSTLTIQRTQQEDSAVYLCASSPLSSTDTQYFGPGTRLTVL.

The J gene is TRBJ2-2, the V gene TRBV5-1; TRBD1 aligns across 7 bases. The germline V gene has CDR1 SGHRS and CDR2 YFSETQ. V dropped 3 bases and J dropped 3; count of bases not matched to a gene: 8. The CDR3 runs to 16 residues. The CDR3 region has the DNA TGCGCCAGCAGCTGGAGAGACAGGGCATACACCGGGGAGCTGTTTTTT. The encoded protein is CASSWRDRAYTGELFF.

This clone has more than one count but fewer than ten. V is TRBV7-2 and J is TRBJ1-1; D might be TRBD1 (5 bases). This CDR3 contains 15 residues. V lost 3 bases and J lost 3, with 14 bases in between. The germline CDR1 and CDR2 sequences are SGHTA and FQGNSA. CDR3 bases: TGTGCCAGCAGCTTGATCCTTTTGGGGGACACTGAAGCTTTCTTT. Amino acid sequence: CASSLILLGDTEAFF.

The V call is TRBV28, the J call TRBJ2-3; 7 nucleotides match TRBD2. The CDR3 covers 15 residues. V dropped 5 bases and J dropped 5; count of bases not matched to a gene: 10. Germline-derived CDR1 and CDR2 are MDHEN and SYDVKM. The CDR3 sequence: CASSVRGLHGDTQYF. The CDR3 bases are TGTGCCAGCAGTGTTCGGGGACTACATGGAGATACGCAGTATTTT.

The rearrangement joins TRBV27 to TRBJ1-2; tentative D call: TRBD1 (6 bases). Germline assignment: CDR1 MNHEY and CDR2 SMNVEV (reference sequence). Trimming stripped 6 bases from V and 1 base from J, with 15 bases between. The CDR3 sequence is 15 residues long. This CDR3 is CASSLRGPFNYGYTF. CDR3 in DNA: TGTGCCAGCAGCCTCAGGGGCCCCTTTAACTATGGCTACACCTTC.

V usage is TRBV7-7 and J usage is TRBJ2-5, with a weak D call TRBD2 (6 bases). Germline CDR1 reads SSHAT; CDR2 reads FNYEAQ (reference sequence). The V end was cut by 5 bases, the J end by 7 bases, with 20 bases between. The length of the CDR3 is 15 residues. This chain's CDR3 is CASSPEWGDFGTQYF. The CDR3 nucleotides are TGTGCCAGCAGCCCTGAATGGGGGGATTTCGGGACCCAGTACTTC.